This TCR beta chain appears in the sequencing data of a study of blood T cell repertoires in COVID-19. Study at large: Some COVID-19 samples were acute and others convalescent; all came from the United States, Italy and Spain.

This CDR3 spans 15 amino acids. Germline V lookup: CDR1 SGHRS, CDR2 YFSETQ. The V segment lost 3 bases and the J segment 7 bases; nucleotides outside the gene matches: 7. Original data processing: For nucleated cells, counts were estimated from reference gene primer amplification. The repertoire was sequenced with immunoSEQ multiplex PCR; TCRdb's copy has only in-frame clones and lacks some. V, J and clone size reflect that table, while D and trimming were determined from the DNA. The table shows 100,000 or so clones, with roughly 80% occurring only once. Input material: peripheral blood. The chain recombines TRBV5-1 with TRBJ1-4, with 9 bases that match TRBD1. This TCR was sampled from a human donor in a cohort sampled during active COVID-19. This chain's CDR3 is CASSSGTGLGEKLFF. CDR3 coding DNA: TGCGCCAGCAGCTCAGGGACAGGGTTGGGTGAAAAACTGTTTTTT. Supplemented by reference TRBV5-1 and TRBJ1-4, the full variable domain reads KAGVTQTPRYLIKTRGQQVTLSCSPISGHRSVSWYQQTPGQGLQFLFEYFSETQRNKGNFPGRFSGRQFSNSRSEMNVSTLELGDSALYLCASSSGTGLGEKLFFGSGTQLSVL.